This section outlines one T cell receptor beta chain sequence together with its context. Its target is not known. Using the 5' RACE reads, TCRdb records one entry per CDR3 protein without DNA. The sample includes about 350,000 distinct CDR3 sequences. This record belongs to a study of monozygotic twins with inflammatory bowel disease. Study-level results: Lower TCRbeta diversity (inverse Simpson) was seen in IBD patients than in healthy co-twins. Any single strong signal or clonotype tied to IBD lacked support.

This CDR3 contains 17 residues. CDR1 SQVTM and CDR2 ANQGSEA come from the germline V gene. Per donor, less than 3 ml of blood was collected and frozen. This chain joins TRBV29-1 and TRBJ2-2; with no DNA, the TCRdb D assignment of TRBD2 cannot be verified. This sequence was found in a human donor with ulcerative colitis or Crohn's disease, or a healthy co-twin of an affected twin (not recorded which). Sequenced material: blood. This CDR3 reads CSVRTKGLATNTGELFF.